The sequence of this T cell receptor (beta chain) was determined in a study of vaccination and CD4 T cells after COVID-19. Study as a whole: Convalescent donors totaled six males and four females, including two who were Hispanic. The cells in question were stimulated using overlapping spike peptides derived from SARS-CoV-2, HCoV-NL63, HCoV-OC43 and HCoV-229E.

Notes on this clonotype: Its matching antigen is unknown.

The V end lost 1 base, the J end lost 2 bases, and 9 bases lay between the germline ends. CDR1 is SGHAT, CDR2 FQNNGV, per germline. CDR3 length: 15 amino acids. Treatment given: approximately nine-day PBMC culture with coronavirus spike peptide pools or control peptides (ViraFEST assay). Oncomine TCR Beta short-read sequencing was applied to DNA from cultured CD4+ T cells. TCRdb passed the PCR reads through MiXCR, listing each CDR3 protein once. The data show 25,000 to 30,000 distinct CDR3 sequences, roughly 60% seen once. The TCR was taken from a human donor who received a COVID-19 vaccine. The chain recombines TRBV11-2 with TRBJ1-5; D may be TRBD1 (6 bases). This material consisted of CD4+ T cells from blood, cultured in vitro, taken after SARS-CoV-2 vaccination. The CDR3 sequence is CASSLASGGNQPQHF. The CDR3 DNA sequence: TGTGCCAGCAGCTTAGCATCAGGGGGCAATCAGCCCCAGCATTTT.